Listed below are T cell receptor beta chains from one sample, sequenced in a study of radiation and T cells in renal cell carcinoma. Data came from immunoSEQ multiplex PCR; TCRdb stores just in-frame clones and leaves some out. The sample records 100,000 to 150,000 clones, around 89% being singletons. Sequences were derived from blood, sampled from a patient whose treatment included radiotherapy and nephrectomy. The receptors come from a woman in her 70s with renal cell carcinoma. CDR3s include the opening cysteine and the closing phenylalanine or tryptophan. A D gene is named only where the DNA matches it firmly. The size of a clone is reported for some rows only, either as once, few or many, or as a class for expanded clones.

CDR3aa: CASRAPGQGFGYTF; CDR3nt: TGTGCCAGCAGAGCTCCGGGACAGGGCTTTGGCTACACCTTC; d_gene: TRBD1; abundance: .; j_gene: TRBJ1-2; v_gene: TRBV6-5
CDR3aa: CASSLTDHTEAFF; CDR3nt: TGTGCCAGCAGCTTAACCGATCACACTGAAGCTTTCTTT; d_gene: .; abundance: .; j_gene: TRBJ1-1; v_gene: TRBV7-3
CDR3aa: CASSLTGGNQPQHF; CDR3nt: TGTGCCAGCAGCCTGACAGGGGGCAATCAGCCCCAGCATTTT; d_gene: TRBD1; abundance: once; j_gene: TRBJ1-5; v_gene: TRBV9
CDR3aa: CVSRRTVQNTEAFF; CDR3nt: TGTGTCAGCAGGCGGACTGTGCAGAACACTGAAGCTTTCTTT; d_gene: .; abundance: .; j_gene: TRBJ1-1; v_gene: TRBV14
CDR3aa: CASSRDVNSPLHF; CDR3nt: TGTGCCAGCAGCCGGGACGTTAATTCACCCCTCCACTTT; d_gene: .; abundance: once; j_gene: TRBJ1-6; v_gene: TRBV5-4
CDR3aa: CASSLEGAITEAFF; CDR3nt: TGCGCCAGCAGCTTGGAGGGGGCGATCACTGAAGCTTTCTTT; d_gene: TRBD1; abundance: .; j_gene: TRBJ1-1; v_gene: TRBV5-1
CDR3aa: CAWRQRDSYEQYF; CDR3nt: TGTGCCTGGAGGCAACGGGACAGCTACGAGCAGTACTTC; d_gene: TRBD1; abundance: .; j_gene: TRBJ2-7; v_gene: TRBV30
CDR3aa: CATQFRDGYTGELFF; CDR3nt: TGTGCCACCCAATTCCGGGACGGCTACACCGGGGAGCTGTTTTTT; d_gene: .; abundance: .; j_gene: TRBJ2-2; v_gene: TRBV19
CDR3aa: CASSNGQVGSYEQYF; CDR3nt: TGTGCCAGCAGCAATGGACAGGTGGGCTCCTACGAGCAGTACTTC; d_gene: TRBD1; abundance: .; j_gene: TRBJ2-7; v_gene: TRBV7-9
CDR3aa: CASSLEGTGFYGYTF; CDR3nt: TGTGCCAGCAGCTTGGAAGGGACAGGCTTCTATGGCTACACCTTC; d_gene: TRBD1; abundance: .; j_gene: TRBJ1-2; v_gene: TRBV5-4
CDR3aa: CASSPSSGGYEQYF; CDR3nt: TGTGCCAGCAGCCCTTCTAGCGGGGGTTACGAGCAGTACTTC; d_gene: TRBD2; abundance: once; j_gene: TRBJ2-7; v_gene: TRBV16
CDR3aa: CASSPDGLGLTNEKLFF; CDR3nt: TGCGCCAGCAGCCCGGACGGACTGGGGCTGACTAATGAAAAACTGTTTTTT; d_gene: .; abundance: .; j_gene: TRBJ1-4; v_gene: TRBV5-1
CDR3aa: CASLGRGEVGTDTQYF; CDR3nt: TGTGCCTCCCTCGGGAGGGGGGAGGTGGGCACAGATACGCAGTATTTT; d_gene: TRBD2; abundance: .; j_gene: TRBJ2-3; v_gene: TRBV10-3
CDR3aa: CASSLSIADSYEQYF; CDR3nt: TGTGCCAGCAGCTTATCCATAGCGGACTCCTACGAGCAGTACTTC; d_gene: .; abundance: .; j_gene: TRBJ2-7; v_gene: TRBV7-9
CDR3aa: CASSQDTPGELFF; CDR3nt: TGTGCCAGCAGCCAAGATACACCCGGGGAGCTGTTTTTT; d_gene: .; abundance: .; j_gene: TRBJ2-2; v_gene: TRBV4-2
CDR3aa: CASRPGHSDEQYF; CDR3nt: TGTGCCAGCAGACCGGGACATTCCGACGAGCAGTACTTC; d_gene: .; abundance: .; j_gene: TRBJ2-7; v_gene: TRBV9
CDR3aa: CASSQEARGIYEQYF; CDR3nt: TGCGCCAGCAGCCAAGAGGCCAGGGGGATCTACGAGCAGTACTTC; d_gene: TRBD1; abundance: .; j_gene: TRBJ2-7; v_gene: TRBV4-3
CDR3aa: CASSVGSGATGELFF; CDR3nt: TGTGCCAGCAGCGTAGGATCCGGGGCCACCGGGGAGCTGTTTTTT; d_gene: .; abundance: once; j_gene: TRBJ2-2; v_gene: TRBV9
CDR3aa: CASSVSYEQYF; CDR3nt: TGTGCCAGCAGCGTCTCCTACGAGCAGTACTTC; d_gene: .; abundance: .; j_gene: TRBJ2-7; v_gene: TRBV13
CDR3aa: CASSQDLSGLATDTQYF; CDR3nt: TGCGCCAGCAGCCAAGACCTGTCGGGCCTCGCCACAGATACGCAGTATTTT; d_gene: .; abundance: .; j_gene: TRBJ2-3; v_gene: TRBV4-3
CDR3aa: CASSPDSSNQPQHF; CDR3nt: TGCGCCAGCAGCCCCGACAGTAGCAATCAGCCCCAGCATTTT; d_gene: .; abundance: .; j_gene: TRBJ1-5; v_gene: TRBV4-1
CDR3aa: CASSSPREGGTGSYNEQFF; CDR3nt: TGTGCCAGCAGCTCCCCCCGGGAGGGTGGCACTGGGTCCTACAATGAGCAGTTCTTC; d_gene: TRBD2; abundance: .; j_gene: TRBJ2-1; v_gene: TRBV5-6
CDR3aa: CASSVGAGGLGQETQYF; CDR3nt: TGTGCCAGCAGCGTAGGAGCGGGGGGGCTAGGCCAAGAGACCCAGTACTTC; d_gene: TRBD2; abundance: once; j_gene: TRBJ2-5; v_gene: TRBV9
CDR3aa: CASRDIKQGNRDSPLHF; CDR3nt: TGTGCCAGCAGAGACATCAAACAGGGAAATCGTGATTCACCCCTCCACTTT; d_gene: .; abundance: .; j_gene: TRBJ1-6; v_gene: TRBV2
CDR3aa: CASSLTPVAEQFF; CDR3nt: TGTGCCAGCTCCCTCACCCCGGTGGCTGAGCAGTTCTTC; d_gene: .; abundance: .; j_gene: TRBJ2-1; v_gene: TRBV7-3
CDR3aa: CASSLELSNYGYTF; CDR3nt: TGTGCCAGCAGCTTGGAACTGAGTAACTATGGCTACACCTTC; d_gene: .; abundance: once; j_gene: TRBJ1-2; v_gene: TRBV5-4
CDR3aa: CASSLVAGELFF; CDR3nt: TGTGCCAGCAGCTTGGTGGCCGGGGAGCTGTTTTTT; d_gene: .; abundance: .; j_gene: TRBJ2-2; v_gene: TRBV5-4
CDR3aa: CASSYSMGTHHNEQFF; CDR3nt: TGTGCCAGCAGTTACTCGATGGGGACCCATCACAATGAGCAGTTCTTC; d_gene: .; abundance: .; j_gene: TRBJ2-1; v_gene: TRBV6-7
CDR3aa: CASSLVGEGEQFF; CDR3nt: TGTGCCAGCAGTTTGGTCGGGGAGGGTGAGCAGTTCTTC; d_gene: TRBD2; abundance: .; j_gene: TRBJ2-1; v_gene: TRBV27
CDR3aa: CASRNGKDRGYGYTF; CDR3nt: TGTGCCAGCAGGAACGGGAAAGACAGGGGCTATGGCTACACCTTC; d_gene: TRBD1; abundance: .; j_gene: TRBJ1-2; v_gene: TRBV27
CDR3aa: CASSYSGGGAADTQYF; CDR3nt: TGTGCCAGCAGTTACTCGGGCGGGGGGGCCGCAGATACGCAGTATTTT; d_gene: TRBD2; abundance: few; j_gene: TRBJ2-3; v_gene: TRBV6-6
CDR3aa: CASSLDGTMSTEAFF; CDR3nt: TGTGCCAGCAGCTTAGACGGAACCATGAGCACTGAAGCTTTCTTT; d_gene: .; abundance: .; j_gene: TRBJ1-1; v_gene: TRBV13
CDR3aa: CASSFLGQPTYEQYF; CDR3nt: TGTGCCAGCAGTTTCCTCGGACAGCCGACCTACGAGCAGTACTTC; d_gene: .; abundance: .; j_gene: TRBJ2-7; v_gene: TRBV27
CDR3aa: CASKEGLSNQPQHF; CDR3nt: TGTGCCAGCAAAGAGGGACTGAGCAATCAGCCCCAGCATTTT; d_gene: .; abundance: .; j_gene: TRBJ1-5; v_gene: TRBV6-1
CDR3aa: CASTLTGVHEQYF; CDR3nt: TGTGCCAGCACCCTGACAGGGGTCCACGAGCAGTACTTC; d_gene: TRBD1; abundance: .; j_gene: TRBJ2-7; v_gene: TRBV11-2
CDR3aa: CASSPDYGYTF; CDR3nt: TGTGCCAGCAGCCCGGACTATGGCTACACCTTC; d_gene: .; abundance: few; j_gene: TRBJ1-2; v_gene: TRBV2
CDR3aa: CASSGAGMETQYF; CDR3nt: TGTGCCAGCAGTGGGGCGGGGATGGAGACCCAGTACTTC; d_gene: .; abundance: .; j_gene: TRBJ2-5; v_gene: TRBV7-9
CDR3aa: CASSSQGGRNTGELFF; CDR3nt: TGCGCCAGCAGCTCGCAGGGAGGCAGGAACACCGGGGAGCTGTTTTTT; d_gene: .; abundance: .; j_gene: TRBJ2-2; v_gene: TRBV5-1
CDR3aa: CASSYSQGYTF; CDR3nt: TGTGCCAGCAGTTACTCACAAGGCTACACCTTC; d_gene: .; abundance: few; j_gene: TRBJ1-2; v_gene: TRBV6-6
CDR3aa: CASSLDLGTSTYEQYF; CDR3nt: TGTGCCAGCAGCTTAGATTTAGGGACTTCTACCTACGAGCAGTACTTC; d_gene: .; abundance: .; j_gene: TRBJ2-7; v_gene: TRBV11-1
CDR3aa: CASSLVSRGSGEQYF; CDR3nt: TGTGCCAGCAGCTTAGTGTCTCGGGGGTCAGGCGAGCAGTACTTC; d_gene: .; abundance: .; j_gene: TRBJ2-7; v_gene: TRBV11-2
CDR3aa: CAWSDRDTEAFF; CDR3nt: TGTGCCTGGAGCGACAGGGACACTGAAGCTTTCTTT; d_gene: TRBD1; abundance: .; j_gene: TRBJ1-1; v_gene: TRBV30
CDR3aa: CASGLDGGGQFF; CDR3nt: TGTGCTAGTGGTTTAGACGGGGGAGGGCAGTTCTTC; d_gene: .; abundance: .; j_gene: TRBJ2-1; v_gene: TRBV12-5
CDR3aa: CASSPGTGAFMNTEAFF; CDR3nt: TGTGCCAGCAGTCCCGGGACAGGGGCTTTCATGAACACTGAAGCTTTCTTT; d_gene: TRBD1; abundance: .; j_gene: TRBJ1-1; v_gene: TRBV14
CDR3aa: CASSLSRVGDIQYF; CDR3nt: TGCGCCAGCAGCTTGAGTCGGGTAGGGGACATTCAGTACTTC; d_gene: .; abundance: .; j_gene: TRBJ2-4; v_gene: TRBV5-1
CDR3aa: CASSPPGQAIREQYF; CDR3nt: TGTGCCAGCAGTCCGCCGGGACAGGCGATCCGCGAGCAGTACTTC; d_gene: TRBD1; abundance: .; j_gene: TRBJ2-7; v_gene: TRBV28
CDR3aa: CASSLGASSAEAFF; CDR3nt: TGTGCCAGCAGCCTAGGGGCCTCTTCGGCTGAAGCTTTCTTT; d_gene: .; abundance: .; j_gene: TRBJ1-1; v_gene: TRBV11-2
CDR3aa: CASSFPTSYSNQPQHF; CDR3nt: TGTGCCAGCAGCTTTCCAACAAGTTATAGCAATCAGCCCCAGCATTTT; d_gene: .; abundance: .; j_gene: TRBJ1-5; v_gene: TRBV28
CDR3aa: CASNIGTNYGNTIYF; CDR3nt: TGTGCCAGTAACATCGGGACGAATTATGGAAACACCATATATTTT; d_gene: .; abundance: once; j_gene: TRBJ1-3; v_gene: TRBV19
CDR3aa: CASSHERGGSGNAIYF; CDR3nt: TGTGCCAGCAGCCATGAGCGGGGGGGCAGTGGAAACGCCATATATTTT; d_gene: .; abundance: .; j_gene: TRBJ1-3; v_gene: TRBV4-2
CDR3aa: CASSPSGLAGVPNTGELFF; CDR3nt: TGCGCCAGCAGCCCTTCGGGACTAGCGGGGGTGCCGAACACCGGGGAGCTGTTTTTT; d_gene: TRBD2; abundance: once; j_gene: TRBJ2-2; v_gene: TRBV4-1
CDR3aa: CASSYYNEQFF; CDR3nt: TGTGCCAGCAGCTACTACAATGAGCAGTTCTTC; d_gene: .; abundance: once; j_gene: TRBJ2-1; v_gene: TRBV7-2